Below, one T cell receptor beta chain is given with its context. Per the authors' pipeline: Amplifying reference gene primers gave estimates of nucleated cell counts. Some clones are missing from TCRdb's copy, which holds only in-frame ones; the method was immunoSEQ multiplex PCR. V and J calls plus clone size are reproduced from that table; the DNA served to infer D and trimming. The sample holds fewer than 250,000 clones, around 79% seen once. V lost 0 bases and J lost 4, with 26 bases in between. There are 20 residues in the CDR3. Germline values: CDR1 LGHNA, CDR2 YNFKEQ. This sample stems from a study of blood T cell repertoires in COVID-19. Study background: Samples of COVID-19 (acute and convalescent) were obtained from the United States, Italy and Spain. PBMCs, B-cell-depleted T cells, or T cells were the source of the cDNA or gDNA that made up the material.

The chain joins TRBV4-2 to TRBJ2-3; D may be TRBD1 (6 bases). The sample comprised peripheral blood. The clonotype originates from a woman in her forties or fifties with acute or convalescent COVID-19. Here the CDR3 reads CASSQDSRTENKGGPDTQYF. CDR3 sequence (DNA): TGTGCCAGCAGCCAAGATAGCAGGACAGAGAACAAAGGGGGTCCAGATACGCAGTATTTT.